The 32 T cell receptor beta chains listed next were all sequenced from one sample in a study of cytomegalovirus exposure and HLA in healthy donors. PCR involved 60 Vbeta and 13 Jbeta primers. Sequencing was performed with immunoSEQ multiplex PCR; in TCRdb, only in-frame clones are kept and a portion is missing. Of about 130,000 clones in the sample, over 15% were seen once. The sequencing sample was made of PBMCs. Receptors were obtained from a female donor in good health and CMV-seropositive.

This clone has a handful of counts. The gene calls are TRBV4-3 and TRBJ2-3; 8 positions match TRBD2. The junction had 9 bases not matched to a gene; V was cut back by 4 bases and J by 6 bases. CDR3 length: 15 residues. Per the germline V gene, CDR1 is LGHNA and CDR2 is YSLEER. The CDR3 loop is CASSLLTGTRDTQYF. In DNA, the CDR3 is TGCGCCAGCAGCCTCCTGACCGGGACTAGGGATACGCAGTATTTT.

This clone was counted between two and nine times. The V call is TRBV4-3, the J call TRBJ2-3; 9 positions match TRBD2. The CDR3 totals 16 residues. Per germline, CDR1 LGHNA and CDR2 YSLEER. Trimming cost V 4 bases and J 5 bases; bases outside gene matches: 10. The CDR3 reads CASSRDLAGSKDTQYF. CDR3 nucleotide sequence: TGCGCCAGCAGCCGAGACCTAGCGGGATCTAAAGATACGCAGTATTTT.

The chain carries TRBV5-1 and TRBJ2-3; D is unclear. Per germline, CDR1 SGHRS and CDR2 YFSETQ. V was trimmed by 2 bases and J by 0 bases, leaving 10 bases between them. CDR3 length: 15 amino acids. The chain's CDR3 is CASSLTLTSTDTQYF. The CDR3 DNA reads as TGCGCCAGCAGCTTAACATTGACTAGCACAGATACGCAGTATTTT.

The chain combines TRBV19 with TRBJ2-7, with D possibly being TRBD2 (6 bases). Germline CDR1 reads LNHDA; CDR2 reads SQIVND (reference sequence). This CDR3 region has 13 residues. Trimming removed 8 bases from V and 2 bases from J, with 13 bases in between. CDR3 loop: CASGRGYTYEQYF. The CDR3 DNA reads as TGTGCCAGTGGACGGGGGTACACCTACGAGCAGTACTTC.

The chain recombines TRBV18 with TRBJ2-3, with D tentatively TRBD2 (6 bases). The CDR3 contains 13 residues. Germline V gene lookup returns CDR1 KGHSH and CDR2 LQKENI. Trimming cost V 6 bases and J 1 base, with 8 bases left between them. In nucleotides, the CDR3 is TGTGCCAGCTCGGAGGGCGGCACAGATACGCAGTATTTT. Its translation: CASSEGGTDTQYF.

Ten or more counts support this clone. The chain carries TRBV4-3 and TRBJ1-5; perhaps TRBD1 as D (5 bases). This CDR3 has 16 residues. In germline, CDR1 is LGHNA, CDR2 YSLEER. Between the trimmed V and J ends, which lost 0 bases and 1 base, there was a span of 10 bases. The CDR3 protein is CASSQEFSGSNQPQHF. In nucleotides, the CDR3 is TGCGCCAGCAGCCAAGAATTCTCAGGGAGCAATCAGCCCCAGCATTTT.

This clone was seen more than once but under ten times. This rearrangement joins TRBV5-4 to TRBJ1-2; D perhaps matches TRBD1 (5 bases). V was cut by 0 bases and J by 4 bases, with 19 bases left in between. CDR1 SGHNT and CDR2 YYREEE come from the germline V gene (reference sequence). The CDR3 runs 17 residues. The CDR3 reads CASSLVHLRGSGYGYTF. In nucleotides, the CDR3 is TGTGCCAGCAGCTTGGTGCACTTGCGGGGGTCGGGCTATGGCTACACCTTC.

The CDR3 sequence is CASSLGSYSNQPQHF. DNA of the CDR3: TGTGCCAGCAGTTTAGGTTCCTATAGCAATCAGCCCCAGCATTTT. The chain carries TRBV27 and TRBJ1-5, with D hard to call. V gave up 2 bases and J gave up 0 bases, with 8 bases separating them. The CDR3 is made up of 15 amino acids. Germline loops: CDR1 MNHEY, CDR2 SMNVEV (reference sequence).

This clone came up a few times. This chain joins TRBV4-1 and TRBJ2-7, with 11 nucleotides matching TRBD2. V dropped 2 bases and J dropped 4; count of bases not matched to a gene: 4. The CDR3 loop spans 15 amino acids. Germline CDR1 and CDR2: MGHRA and YSYEKL. CDR3 coding DNA: TGCGCCAGCAGCCAAACCTGGACTAGCGGGTACGAGCAGTACTTC. It encodes CASSQTWTSGYEQYF.

This clone was detected only a few times. J is TRBJ2-5 and V is TRBV7-9; D gene unclear. From germline, CDR1 is SEHNR and CDR2 FQNEAQ (reference sequence). CDR3 length: 12 amino acids. The V end lost 5 bases, the J end lost 5 bases, and 9 bases lay between the germline ends. CDR3: CASSTMRETQYF. The CDR3 DNA sequence: TGTGCCAGCAGCACAATGAGGGAGACCCAGTACTTC.

The chain couples TRBV18 to TRBJ1-2; D remains unclear. Germline-derived CDR1 and CDR2 are KGHSH and LQKENI. Trimming cost V 6 bases and J 2 bases, with 10 bases left between them. There are 13 residues in the CDR3. CDR3 region: CASSRRTNYGYTF. The CDR3 region has the DNA TGTGCCAGCTCGAGGAGGACCAACTATGGCTACACCTTC.

This clone was observed many times. The V gene is TRBV5-6, the J gene TRBJ1-6; a possible D gene is TRBD1 (5 bases). CDR3 length: 14 residues. V was shortened by 1 base and J by 6 bases, with 8 bases between the two germline ends. Germline CDR1 SGHDT, CDR2 YYEEEE. The CDR3, as DNA: TGTGCCAGCAGCTTGAGGGGCCGTAATTCACCCCTCCACTTT. The encoded protein is CASSLRGRNSPLHF.

The J gene is TRBJ2-7, the V gene TRBV2; possible D gene TRBD1, 5 bases. There are 12 residues in the CDR3. Trimming pared 8 bases from V and 0 bases from J, leaving 8 bases between. Germline assignment: CDR1 SNHLY and CDR2 FYNNEI. The CDR3 DNA is TGTGCCAGCCGACAGTCCTCCTACGAGCAGTACTTC. This encodes CASRQSSYEQYF.

In the case of this clone: The junction and the germline gene differ at one end; a read error may be behind it. The chain links TRBV5-1 to TRBJ2-3; D is perhaps TRBD2 (6 bases). Germline lookup yields CDR1 SGHRS and CDR2 YFSETQ. The CDR3 covers 13 residues. CDR3 nucleotides: TGCGCCAGCACCTTGGGGGGAGGAGATACGCAGTATTTT. Encoded protein: CASTLGGGDTQYF.

This sequence joins TRBV28 and TRBJ2-7; TRBD2 matches 9 bases. Germline assignment: CDR1 MDHEN and CDR2 SYDVKM. The CDR3 spans 14 residues. J gave up 4 bases and V 8 bases, and 9 bases lay outside the gene matches. The CDR3 here is CASAFSGSRYEQYF. CDR3 nucleotides: TGTGCCAGCGCCTTTAGCGGGAGTAGGTACGAGCAGTACTTC. The variable domain in full, with the rest retrieved from reference TRBV28 and TRBJ2-7, is DVKVTQSSRYLVKRTGEKVFLECVQDMDHENMFWYRQDPGLGLRLIYFSYDVKMKEKGDIPEGYSVSREKKERFSLILESASTNQTSMYLCASAFSGSRYEQYFGPGTRLTVT.

This chain links TRBV4-1 with TRBJ2-5; 9 nucleotides agree with TRBD1. Germline V gives CDR1 MGHRA, CDR2 YSYEKL. V lost 2 bases and J lost 5; bases outside the gene matches: 3. CDR3 length: 14 residues. The CDR3 DNA sequence: TGCGCCAGCAGCCAAACAGGGGGCTGGGAGACCCAGTACTTC. Translated: CASSQTGGWETQYF.

The chain is built from TRBV2 and TRBJ2-1, with 9 bases that match TRBD2. This CDR3 is built from 16 residues. In germline, CDR1 is SNHLY, CDR2 FYNNEI. V trimming: 3 bases; J trimming: 10 bases; junction bases outside the gene matches: 13. CDR3 nucleotides: TGTGCCAGCAGTGAGGCTAGCGGGGACCCCACCAGAGAGCAGTTCTTC. The encoded protein is CASSEASGDPTREQFF.

This clone has just a few counts. The rearrangement links TRBV28 to TRBJ2-7; TRBD2 aligns across 11 bases. CDR1 is MDHEN, CDR2 SYDVKM, per germline. V shed 2 bases, J shed 5 bases, and the junction held 8 bases outside the gene matches. The length of the CDR3 is 16 residues. The CDR3 is CASSLPLAGVPHEQYF. In DNA form, the CDR3 reads TGTGCCAGCAGTTTACCACTAGCGGGAGTTCCCCACGAGCAGTACTTC.

Only a few counts were recorded for this clone. This sequence joins TRBV30 and TRBJ2-1, with 7 bases that match TRBD2. Germline CDR1 is GTSNPN and CDR2 is SVGIG (reference sequence). J gave up 4 bases and V 0 bases, and 6 bases lay outside the gene matches. The CDR3 sequence is 15 residues long. The CDR3 DNA reads TGTGCCTGGAGTGTGTTGAGCGGGGTATACAATGAGCAGTTCTTC. This gives the protein CAWSVLSGVYNEQFF.

This chain joins TRBV27 and TRBJ2-7; D remains ambiguous. The CDR3 runs to 14 residues. Trimming left V 3 bases short and J 7 bases short, with 16 bases between. The germline CDR1 and CDR2 sequences are MNHEY and SMNVEV (reference sequence). The CDR3 protein is CASSFGTAVGEQYF. In nucleotides, the CDR3 is TGTGCCAGCAGTTTTGGTACTGCGGTCGGTGAGCAGTACTTC.

V and J are TRBV4-2 and TRBJ2-7; 11 bases fit TRBD2. Germline V gene lookup returns CDR1 LGHNA and CDR2 YNFKEQ. The CDR3 loop spans 17 amino acids. The V segment lost 2 bases and the J segment 1 base; nucleotides outside the gene matches: 7. As DNA, the CDR3 is TGTGCCAGCAGCCAACCCCGGGGACTAGCGGCTTCCTACGAGCAGTACTTC. The encoded protein is CASSQPRGLAASYEQYF.

The chain employs TRBV25-1 and TRBJ2-3; weak D call: TRBD2 (5 bases). This CDR3 is built from 15 residues. Germline loops: CDR1 MGHDK, CDR2 SYGVNS. V dropped 5 bases and J dropped 4 bases, with 16 bases sitting between them. The CDR3: CASSRGEHDADTQYF. CDR3 coding DNA: TGTGCCAGCAGTCGGGGTGAGCACGACGCAGATACGCAGTATTTT.

The CDR3 here is CASSERGRTEAFF. In DNA, the CDR3 is TGTGCCAGCAGTGAAAGGGGCCGGACTGAAGCTTTCTTT. The chain uses TRBV6-1 and TRBJ1-1; tentatively, D is TRBD1 (5 bases). The CDR3 has 13 residues. Germline V gives CDR1 MNHNS, CDR2 SASEGT. V lost 2 bases and J lost 5, with 9 bases in between.

The CDR3 region has the DNA TGTGCCAGCATCCGGGACAGGGGGCAGCCCCAGCATTTT. It codes for CASIRDRGQPQHF. The rearrangement joins TRBV28 to TRBJ1-5; 11 bases match TRBD1. CDR1 MDHEN and CDR2 SYDVKM come from the germline V gene. The CDR3 length is 13 residues. V gave up 7 bases and J gave up 7 bases; unmatched junction bases: 3.

The CDR3 DNA follows: TGTGCCAGCAGCTTAAAGGTAGCGGGAGTCTATACGCAGTATTTT. Translated: CASSLKVAGVYTQYF. The chain combines TRBV7-2 with TRBJ2-3; 9 bases fit TRBD2. This CDR3 spans 15 amino acids. Germline values: CDR1 SGHTA, CDR2 FQGNSA. V lost 2 bases to trimming and J lost 7 bases; unmatched junction nucleotides: 7. The whole variable domain, filled in from reference TRBV7-2 and TRBJ2-3, reads GAGVSQSPSNKVTEKGKDVELRCDPISGHTALYWYRQSLGQGLEFLIYFQGNSAPDKSGLPSDRFSAERTGGSVSTLTIQRTQQEDSAVYLCASSLKVAGVYTQYFGPGTRLTVL.

V and J are TRBV7-6 and TRBJ2-5, with 9 bases lining up with TRBD2. CDR3 length equals 15 residues. The V gene's germline CDR1 is SGHVS and CDR2 FNYEAQ. After removal of 5 bases from V and 7 bases from J, the junction contained 11 bases not matched to a gene. This chain's CDR3 is CASSPTRTSVGTQYF. Here the CDR3 DNA reads TGTGCCAGCAGCCCCACCCGGACTAGCGTAGGGACCCAGTACTTC.

This clone came up a few times. V usage is TRBV13 and J usage is TRBJ1-1, with TRBD1 matching over 8 bases. From germline, CDR1 is PRHDT and CDR2 FYEKMQ (reference sequence). V lost 5 bases, J lost 3 bases, and 11 bases stayed unmatched. The CDR3 contains 16 residues. The CDR3 region is CASSRPTEDRDTEAFF. The CDR3 DNA reads TGTGCCAGCAGCCGACCGACCGAGGACAGGGACACTGAAGCTTTCTTT.

V and J are TRBV5-1 and TRBJ1-2; 9 bases agree with TRBD1. CDR3 length equals 15 residues. With V trimmed by 7 bases and J by 6 bases, 13 bases remained unmatched. Germline assignment: CDR1 SGHRS and CDR2 YFSETQ. CDR3 sequence reads: CASRLMGQGQDGYTF. CDR3 coding DNA: TGCGCCAGCCGTCTAATGGGACAGGGCCAAGATGGCTACACCTTC. The variable domain in full, with the rest retrieved from reference TRBV5-1 and TRBJ1-2, is KAGVTQTPRYLIKTRGQQVTLSCSPISGHRSVSWYQQTPGQGLQFLFEYFSETQRNKGNFPGRFSGRQFSNSRSEMNVSTLELGDSALYLCASRLMGQGQDGYTFGSGTRLTVV.

The chain joins TRBV7-2 to TRBJ1-2, with D perhaps matching TRBD1 (5 bases). Per germline, CDR1 SGHTA and CDR2 FQGNSA. The V end was cut by 2 bases, the J end by 3 bases, with 16 bases between. The length of the CDR3 is 16 residues. The CDR3 coding sequence is TGTGCCAGCAGCTTAACCCCTCCCAGGGTTGACTATGGCTACACCTTC. The encoded protein is CASSLTPPRVDYGYTF.

The chain combines TRBV6-1 with TRBJ1-2; perhaps TRBD1 as D (5 bases). This CDR3 spans 15 amino acids. CDR1 and CDR2 from the germline V gene are MNHNS and SASEGT. Trimming shortened V by 8 bases and J by 1 base, and 17 bases separated the two germline ends. CDR3: CASLKQGRVNYGYTF. CDR3 nucleotides: TGTGCCAGCCTAAAGCAGGGCAGGGTTAACTATGGCTACACCTTC.

This chain uses TRBV7-6 with TRBJ2-1; 9 nucleotides align to TRBD2. CDR3 size: 19 residues. Trimming removed 5 bases from V and 3 bases from J; junction bases left unmatched: 17. Germline CDR1 is SGHVS and CDR2 is FNYEAQ. DNA for the CDR3: TGTGCCAGCAGCGCTTCGATACCAATAGCGGGGGCCCTCTACAATGAGCAGTTCTTC. Translated, it gives CASSASIPIAGALYNEQFF.

This clone was observed a handful of times. This sample also contains other DNA sequences that code for the same CDR3. This chain uses TRBV6-5 with TRBJ2-3; D uncertain. Trimming took 8 bases from V and 0 from J, leaving 9 bases between them. CDR3 length: 13 amino acids. Germline values: CDR1 MNHEY, CDR2 SVGAGI. The CDR3 DNA sequence: TGTGCCAGCCGCGGCACGAGCACAGATACGCAGTATTTT. It translates to CASRGTSTDTQYF.